The present entry profiles one TCR beta chain with its context. Its antigen is undetermined. Patients with uncontrolled infections, other autoimmune diseases, pregnancy or lactation were excluded. Clinical symptoms, serum thyroxine and TRAb, thyroid ultrasound and orbital computed tomography together formed the diagnostic basis. TCR beta CDR3 region amplification was performed from RNA transcripts. TCR CDR3 underwent first-round RT-PCR with the HTBI primer set. TCRdb ran MiXCR on the multiplex PCR reads and lists one entry per CDR3 protein. In the table there are 450,000 to 650,000 distinct CDR3 sequences, around 14% of which are singletons. This sample is drawn from a study of T cells in Graves' hyperthyroidism and ophthalmopathy. As for the study in general: Pretreatment peripheral blood was obtained at initial diagnosis.

The study's findings and limits: The model forecast ophthalmopathy, anticipating it by a median roughly 6.3 months before onset.

Trimming removed 1 base at V and 5 bases at J, with 15 bases between. This CDR3 is built from 15 residues. Germline assignment: CDR1 GTSNPN and CDR2 SVGIG (reference sequence). The receptor was derived from a young woman with Graves' ophthalmopathy. The sample taken for sequencing was blood. This sequence joins TRBV30 and TRBJ1-5, with unresolved D. The CDR3: CAWSARTLSYQPQHF. The CDR3 bases are TGTGCCTGGAGTGCCCGGACTCTGAGCTATCAGCCCCAGCATTTT.